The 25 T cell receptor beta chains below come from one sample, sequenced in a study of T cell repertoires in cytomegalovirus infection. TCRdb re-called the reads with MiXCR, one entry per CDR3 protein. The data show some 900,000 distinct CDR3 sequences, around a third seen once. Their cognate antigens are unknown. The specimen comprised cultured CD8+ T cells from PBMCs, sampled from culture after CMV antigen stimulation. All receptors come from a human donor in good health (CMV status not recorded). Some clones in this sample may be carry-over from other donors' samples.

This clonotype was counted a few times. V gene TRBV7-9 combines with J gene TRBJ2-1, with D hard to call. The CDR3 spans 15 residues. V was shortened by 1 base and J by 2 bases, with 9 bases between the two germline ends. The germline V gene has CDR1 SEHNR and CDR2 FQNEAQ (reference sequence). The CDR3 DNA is TGTGCCAGCAGCTTAGTCAGGTATACCTACAATGAGCAGTTCTTC. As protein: CASSLVRYTYNEQFF. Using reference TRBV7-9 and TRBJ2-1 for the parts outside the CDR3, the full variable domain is DTGVSQNPRHKITKRGQNVTFRCDPISEHNRLYWYRQTLGQGPEFLTYFQNEAQLEKSRLLSDRFSAERPKGSFSTLEIQRTEQGDSAMYLCASSLVRYTYNEQFFGPGTRLTVL.

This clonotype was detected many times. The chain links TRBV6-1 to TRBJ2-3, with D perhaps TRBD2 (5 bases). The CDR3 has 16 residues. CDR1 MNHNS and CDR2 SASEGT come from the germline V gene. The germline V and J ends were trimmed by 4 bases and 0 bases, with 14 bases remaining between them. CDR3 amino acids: CASSGPSGFSTDTQYF. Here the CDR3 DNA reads TGTGCCAGCAGTGGCCCTTCGGGGTTTAGCACAGATACGCAGTATTTT.

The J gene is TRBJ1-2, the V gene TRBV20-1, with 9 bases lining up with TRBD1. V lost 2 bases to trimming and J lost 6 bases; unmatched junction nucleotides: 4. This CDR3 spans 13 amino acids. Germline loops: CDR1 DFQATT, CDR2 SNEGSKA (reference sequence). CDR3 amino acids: CSARRTGEDGYTF. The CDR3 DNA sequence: TGCAGTGCTAGACGGACAGGGGAAGATGGCTACACCTTC.

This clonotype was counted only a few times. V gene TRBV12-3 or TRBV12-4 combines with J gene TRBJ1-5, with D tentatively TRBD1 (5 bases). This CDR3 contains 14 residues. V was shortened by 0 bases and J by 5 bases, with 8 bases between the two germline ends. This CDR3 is CASSLAAGYQPQHF. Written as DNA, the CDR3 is TGTGCCAGCAGTTTAGCTGCAGGGTATCAGCCCCAGCATTTT.

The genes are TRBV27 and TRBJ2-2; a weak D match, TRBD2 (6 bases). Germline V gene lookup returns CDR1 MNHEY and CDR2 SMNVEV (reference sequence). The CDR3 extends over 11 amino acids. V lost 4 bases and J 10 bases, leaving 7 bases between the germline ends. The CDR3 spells CASSSGVELFF. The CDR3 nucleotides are TGTGCCAGCAGTTCGGGAGTGGAGCTGTTTTTT.

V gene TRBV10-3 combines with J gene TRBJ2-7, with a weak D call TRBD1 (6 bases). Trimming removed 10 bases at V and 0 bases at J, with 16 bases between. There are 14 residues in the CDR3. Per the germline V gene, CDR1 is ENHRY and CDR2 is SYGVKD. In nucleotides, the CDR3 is TGTGCCACCGAGGGAGAGACAGGCTCCTACGAGCAGTACGTC. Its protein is CATEGETGSYEQYV.

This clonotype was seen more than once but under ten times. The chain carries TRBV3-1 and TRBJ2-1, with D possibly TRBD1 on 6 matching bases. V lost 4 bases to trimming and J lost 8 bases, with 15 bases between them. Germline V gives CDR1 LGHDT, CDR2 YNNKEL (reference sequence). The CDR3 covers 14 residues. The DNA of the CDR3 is TGTGCCAGCAGCCTTCAAGGTGGGACATATGAGCAGTTCTTC. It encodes CASSLQGGTYEQFF.

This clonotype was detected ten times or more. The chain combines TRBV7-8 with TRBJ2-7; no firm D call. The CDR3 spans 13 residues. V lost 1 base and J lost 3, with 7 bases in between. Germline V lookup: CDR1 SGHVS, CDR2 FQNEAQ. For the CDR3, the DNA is TGTGCCAGCAGCTTAGGGGAATACTACGAGCAGTACTTC. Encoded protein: CASSLGEYYEQYF.

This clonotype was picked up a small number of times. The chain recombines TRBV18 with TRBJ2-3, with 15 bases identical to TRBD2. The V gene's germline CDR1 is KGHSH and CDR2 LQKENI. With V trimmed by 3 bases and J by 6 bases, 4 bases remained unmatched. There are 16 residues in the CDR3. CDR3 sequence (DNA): TGTGCCAGCTCACCTCCGGGACTAGCGGGGGGTGATACGCAGTATTTT. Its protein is CASSPPGLAGGDTQYF.

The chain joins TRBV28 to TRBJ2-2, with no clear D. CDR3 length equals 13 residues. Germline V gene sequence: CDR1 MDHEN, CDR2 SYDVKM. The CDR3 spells CGTRSQYTGELFF. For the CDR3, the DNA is TGTGGAACCAGAAGTCAATACACCGGGGAGCTGTTTTTT.

CDR3 amino acids: CATAFGREGYGNTEAFF. CDR3 bases: TGTGCCACCGCGTTTGGGCGAGAGGGATATGGGAACACTGAAGCTTTCTTT. This chain connects TRBV12-3 or TRBV12-4 to TRBJ1-1; D not certain. CDR3 size: 17 residues. Trimming cost V 10 bases and J 1 base, with 25 bases left between them.

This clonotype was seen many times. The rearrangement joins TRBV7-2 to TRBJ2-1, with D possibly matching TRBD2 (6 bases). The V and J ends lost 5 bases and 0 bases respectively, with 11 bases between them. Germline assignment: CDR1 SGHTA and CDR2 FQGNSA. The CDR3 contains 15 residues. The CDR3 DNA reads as TGTGCCAGCAGCCCCGGACTAACCTCCTACAATGAGCAGTTCTTC. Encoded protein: CASSPGLTSYNEQFF.

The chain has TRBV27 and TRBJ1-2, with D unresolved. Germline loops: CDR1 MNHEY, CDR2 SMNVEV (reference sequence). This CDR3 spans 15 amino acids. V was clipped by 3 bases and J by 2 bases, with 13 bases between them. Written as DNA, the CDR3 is TGTGCCAGCAGTTTTACCCAGGACGGAAACTATGGCTACACCTTC. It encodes CASSFTQDGNYGYTF.

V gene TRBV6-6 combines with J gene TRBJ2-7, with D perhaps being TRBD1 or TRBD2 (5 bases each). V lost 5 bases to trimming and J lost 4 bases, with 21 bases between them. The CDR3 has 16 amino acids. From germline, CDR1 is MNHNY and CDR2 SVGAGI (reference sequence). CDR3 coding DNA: TGTGCCAGCAGTGCCACAGGTGCTGGGGGAAAGTACGAGCAGTACTTC. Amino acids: CASSATGAGGKYEQYF.

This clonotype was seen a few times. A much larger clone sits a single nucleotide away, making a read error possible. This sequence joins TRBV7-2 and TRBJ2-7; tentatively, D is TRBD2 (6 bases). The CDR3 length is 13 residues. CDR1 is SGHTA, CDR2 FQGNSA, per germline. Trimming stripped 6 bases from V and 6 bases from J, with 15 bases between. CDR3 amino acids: CASSRLVGREQYF. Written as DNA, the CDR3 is TGTGCCAGCAGTCGACTAGTGGGTCGCGAGCAGTACTTC.

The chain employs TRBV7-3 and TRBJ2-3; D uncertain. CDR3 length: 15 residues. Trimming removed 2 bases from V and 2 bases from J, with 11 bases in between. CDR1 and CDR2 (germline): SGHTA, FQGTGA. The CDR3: CASSLSSRITDTQYF. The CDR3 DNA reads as TGTGCCAGCAGCTTATCGTCGAGGATCACAGATACGCAGTATTTT.

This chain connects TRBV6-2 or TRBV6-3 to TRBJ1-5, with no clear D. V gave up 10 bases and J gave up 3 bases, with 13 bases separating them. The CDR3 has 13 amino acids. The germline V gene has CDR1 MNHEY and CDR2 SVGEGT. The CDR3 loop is CATRTVDNQPQHF. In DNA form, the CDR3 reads TGTGCCACCCGAACAGTCGACAATCAGCCCCAGCATTTT.

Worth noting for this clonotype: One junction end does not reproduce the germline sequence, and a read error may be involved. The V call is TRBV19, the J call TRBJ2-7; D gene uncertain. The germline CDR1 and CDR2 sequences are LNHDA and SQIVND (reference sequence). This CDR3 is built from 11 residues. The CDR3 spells CASSITGSLEF. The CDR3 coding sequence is TGTGCCAGTAGTATCACCGGGTCACTCGAGTTC.

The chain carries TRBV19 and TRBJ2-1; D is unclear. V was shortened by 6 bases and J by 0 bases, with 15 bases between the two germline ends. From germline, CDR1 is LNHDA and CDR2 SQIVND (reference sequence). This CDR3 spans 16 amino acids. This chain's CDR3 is CASRYRTESSYNEQFF. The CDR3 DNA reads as TGTGCCAGTAGATACCGGACCGAGAGCTCCTACAATGAGCAGTTCTTC.

CDR3 sequence: CSVEPWTGASGANVLTF. CDR3 in DNA: TGCAGCGTTGAGCCGTGGACAGGGGCCTCTGGGGCCAACGTCCTGACTTTC. The gene calls are TRBV29-1 and TRBJ2-6; 9 bases are shared with TRBD1. CDR1 and CDR2 (germline): SQVTM, ANQGSEA. This CDR3 is built from 17 residues. Germline trimming cut 3 bases from V and 0 bases from J; bases unmatched to any gene: 6.

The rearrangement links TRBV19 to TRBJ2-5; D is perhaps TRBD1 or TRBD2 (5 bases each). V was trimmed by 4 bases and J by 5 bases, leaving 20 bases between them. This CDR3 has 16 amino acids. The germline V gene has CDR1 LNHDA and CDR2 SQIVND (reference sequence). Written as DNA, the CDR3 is TGTGCCAGTAGTACTCCAGGGCCGGACTTTTGGGAGACCCAGTACTTC. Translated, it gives CASSTPGPDFWETQYF.

CDR3 loop: CASSLTGGPEAFF. The CDR3 DNA is TGTGCCAGCAGCCTGACAGGGGGCCCTGAAGCTTTCTTT. V usage is TRBV7-3 and J usage is TRBJ1-1; TRBD1 matches 10 bases. Losses at the gene ends were 5 bases for V and 6 bases for J; bases not matched to a gene: 3. This CDR3 is built from 13 residues. Germline CDR1 SGHTA, CDR2 FQGTGA.

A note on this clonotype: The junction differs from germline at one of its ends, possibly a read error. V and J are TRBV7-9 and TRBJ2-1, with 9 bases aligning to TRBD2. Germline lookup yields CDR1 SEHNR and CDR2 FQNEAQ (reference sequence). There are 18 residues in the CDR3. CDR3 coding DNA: TGTGTCAGCAGCTTATATCCGACTAGCGGAATCTCCTACAATGAGCAGTTCTTC. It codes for CVSSLYPTSGISYNEQFF.

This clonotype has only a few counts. As DNA, the CDR3 is TGTGCCAGCAGCTTCCTCAAGGCAGGCTCCTACAATGAGCAGTTCTTC. Residues: CASSFLKAGSYNEQFF. The rearrangement joins TRBV7-3 to TRBJ2-1; D uncertain. Trimming pared 3 bases from V and 0 bases from J, leaving 12 bases between. In germline, CDR1 is SGHTA, CDR2 FQGTGA. The CDR3 length is 16 residues. Together with reference TRBV7-3 and TRBJ2-1, the CDR3 gives the full variable domain: GAGVSQTPSNKVTEKGKYVELRCDPISGHTALYWYRQSLGQGPEFLIYFQGTGAADDSGLPNDRFFAVRPEGSVSTLKIQRTERGDSAVYLCASSFLKAGSYNEQFFGPGTRLTVL.

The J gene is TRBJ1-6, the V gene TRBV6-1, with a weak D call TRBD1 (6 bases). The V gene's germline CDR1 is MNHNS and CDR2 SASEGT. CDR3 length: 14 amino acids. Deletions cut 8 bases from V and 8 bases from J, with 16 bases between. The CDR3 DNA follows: TGTGCCAGCCGCAACCGGGACAAATATTCACCCCTCCACTTT. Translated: CASRNRDKYSPLHF.